These T cell receptor beta chains were read from a single sample in a study of T cell repertoires in cytomegalovirus infection. TCRdb processed the reads anew with MiXCR; each CDR3 protein has one entry. The data show about 500,000 distinct CDR3 sequences, more than 30% seen once. Antigen specificity for these receptors is unknown. Sequencing used cultured PBMCs, obtained from culture after CMV antigen stimulation. The receptor source for this set is a human donor in good health (CMV status not recorded). Some clones in this sample may be carry-over from other donors' samples. The conserved cysteine and the conserved F or W are not part of the CDR3 here. Rows may omit the clone size; those that give it use once, few, many or a size class.

V gene: TRBV7-2
J gene: TRBJ1-3
clone size: many
CDR3 protein: ASSLGLSSGNTIY

V gene: TRBV20-1
J gene: TRBJ1-2
clone size: .
CDR3 protein: SAPGQSNYGYT

V gene: TRBV24-1
J gene: TRBJ2-5
clone size: .
CDR3 protein: ATSDPGLAGETQY

V gene: TRBV10-3
J gene: TRBJ2-1
clone size: few
CDR3 protein: AISEDRYNEQF

V gene: TRBV20-1
J gene: TRBJ1-2
clone size: .
CDR3 protein: SAGGGRLRYT

V gene: TRBV7-6
J gene: TRBJ1-1
clone size: .
CDR3 protein: ASSLRTLTGVNTEAF

V gene: TRBV19
J gene: TRBJ1-1
clone size: few
CDR3 protein: ASSSGPQGNTEAF

V gene: TRBV4-2
J gene: TRBJ2-7
clone size: .
CDR3 protein: ASSQEVGFSYEQY

V gene: TRBV18
J gene: TRBJ1-4
clone size: .
CDR3 protein: ASSPRNWYATNEKLF

V gene: TRBV4-1
J gene: TRBJ1-5
clone size: few
CDR3 protein: ASSQVGRQGNQPQH

V gene: TRBV7-2
J gene: TRBJ1-4
clone size: many
CDR3 protein: ASSPRQGEKLF

V gene: TRBV7-6
J gene: TRBJ2-2
clone size: .
CDR3 protein: ASSFLPNTGELF

V gene: TRBV30
J gene: TRBJ1-2
clone size: .
CDR3 protein: AWRTGVGSKYGYT

V gene: TRBV28
J gene: TRBJ1-5
clone size: few
CDR3 protein: ASSTQSGGFQPQH